The 28 T cell receptor beta chains below all came from one sample that was sequenced in a study of T cells in Graves' hyperthyroidism and ophthalmopathy. Researchers amplified the TCR beta CDR3 regions from RNA transcripts. The study used the HTBI primer set for a first-round RT-PCR of the TCR CDR3. TCRdb reprocessed the multiplex PCR reads with MiXCR, giving one entry per CDR3 protein. The sample consists of a few hundred thousand distinct CDR3 sequences, roughly 15% of them appearing once. The sequenced sample consisted of blood. The receptors were sampled from a woman in her late teens or twenties with Graves' hyperthyroidism.

This clonotype has only one observation. A much larger clone is a single base away; this may be a read error. The chain couples TRBV5-5 to TRBJ1-1; D perhaps matches TRBD1 (6 bases). Germline loops: CDR1 SGHKS, CDR2 YYEKEE (reference sequence). CDR3 length equals 14 residues. Deletions cut 4 bases from V and 3 bases from J, with 13 bases between. This CDR3 is CASSRGGADTEAFF. DNA of the CDR3: TGTGCCAGCAGCCGGGGGGGGGCGGACACTGAAGCTTTCTTT.

This clonotype was seen more than once but under ten times. A much larger clonotype is one base distant, so this may be a read error. This sequence joins TRBV7-6 and TRBJ2-3; no clear D. V was cut by 2 bases and J by 6 bases, with 6 bases left in between. The CDR3 totals 12 residues. From germline, CDR1 is SGHVS and CDR2 FNYEAQ. The CDR3 loop is CASSLRWDTQYF. The CDR3 DNA follows: TGTGCCAGCAGCTTACGGTGGGATACGCAGTATTTT.

This chain uses TRBV7-2 with TRBJ1-1; 7 bases are shared with TRBD1. V lost 6 bases to trimming and J lost 5 bases; unmatched junction nucleotides: 15. CDR3 size: 16 residues. Germline V gives CDR1 SGHTA, CDR2 FQGNSA. Here the CDR3 reads CASREPGQRIGTEAFF. In nucleotides, the CDR3 is TGTGCCAGCAGGGAACCGGGACAGCGAATCGGGACTGAAGCTTTCTTT.

This clonotype was observed many times. This chain uses TRBV7-2 with TRBJ2-3, with D maybe TRBD1 (5 bases). Per the germline V gene, CDR1 is SGHTA and CDR2 is FQGNSA. The V gene lost 1 base and the J gene lost 5 bases, with 16 bases spanning the gap. This CDR3 region has 16 residues. CDR3 residues: CASSLGLARTIDTQYF. In DNA, the CDR3 is TGTGCCAGCAGCTTAGGACTTGCCAGGACAATAGATACGCAGTATTTT.

This clonotype was seen ten or more times. V gene TRBV29-1 combines with J gene TRBJ2-7, with unresolved D. Between the trimmed V and J ends, which lost 3 bases and 6 bases, there was a span of 15 bases. The length of the CDR3 is 13 residues. Germline assignment: CDR1 SQVTM and CDR2 ANQGSEA. The CDR3 nucleotides read TGCAGCGTTGAGAAAGGTCCTACATCCGAGCAGTACTTC. Its protein product is CSVEKGPTSEQYF.

This clonotype occurred many times. The chain couples TRBV11-2 to TRBJ1-1, with a weak D call TRBD1 (6 bases). The ends were cut back, 3 bases at V and 3 bases at J, with 11 bases in the middle. The V gene's germline CDR1 is SGHAT and CDR2 FQNNGV. The CDR3 has 14 residues. CDR3 nucleotides: TGTGCCAGCAGCTTCTCACAGGGAGACACTGAAGCTTTCTTT. This codes for CASSFSQGDTEAFF.

This clonotype was recorded many times. Here the CDR3 reads CASNSLGTNTEAFF. The CDR3 DNA is TGTGCCAGCAATTCCCTAGGGACCAACACTGAAGCTTTCTTT. The chain carries TRBV28 and TRBJ1-1, with D possibly matching TRBD1 (5 bases). The CDR3 extends over 14 amino acids. The ends were cut back, 7 bases at V and 2 bases at J, with 14 bases in the middle. Per the germline V gene, CDR1 is MDHEN and CDR2 is SYDVKM.

The chain carries TRBV20-1 and TRBJ2-4; 13 bases map to TRBD2. The V gene's germline CDR1 is DFQATT and CDR2 SNEGSKA (reference sequence). V shed 0 bases and J 7 bases; nucleotides not matched to a gene: 3. This CDR3 comprises 15 residues. The chain's CDR3 is CSARDRTSGSNIQYF. The CDR3 DNA follows: TGCAGTGCTAGAGATAGGACTAGCGGGAGTAACATTCAGTACTTC.

This clonotype was counted only a few times. A much larger clone lies a single base off, so this may be a read error. This rearrangement joins TRBV12-3 or TRBV12-4 to TRBJ1-2; D call uncertain. Deletions cut 6 bases from V and 6 bases from J, with 17 bases between. The CDR3 spans 14 residues. The CDR3 DNA is TGTGCCAGCAGCAGGAGGACCGGGTCTGATGGCTACACCTTC. Amino acids: CASSRRTGSDGYTF.

V and J are TRBV19 and TRBJ2-7; a weak D match, TRBD2 (6 bases). Looked up from germline, CDR1 is LNHDA and CDR2 is SQIVND (reference sequence). Trimming removed 4 bases from V and 6 bases from J, with 19 bases in between. CDR3 length: 15 residues. In nucleotides, the CDR3 is TGTGCCAGTAGTAAAATTCAGACGGGAGCGGCCGAGCAGTACTTC. It translates to CASSKIQTGAAEQYF.

This clonotype was seen a few times. The chain combines TRBV20-1 with TRBJ2-3; D possibly uses TRBD1 or TRBD2 (5 bases each). CDR1 DFQATT and CDR2 SNEGSKA come from the germline V gene (reference sequence). This CDR3 contains 16 residues. Between the trimmed V and J ends, which lost 5 bases and 0 bases, there was a span of 18 bases. The CDR3 loop is CSAGGHGGRSTDTQYF. The CDR3 region has the DNA TGCAGTGCTGGAGGACATGGTGGACGGAGCACAGATACGCAGTATTTT.

The gene calls are TRBV7-9 and TRBJ2-7; possibly TRBD2 for D (6 bases). Germline CDR1 reads SEHNR; CDR2 reads FQNEAQ (reference sequence). The CDR3 is made up of 18 amino acids. Trimming cost V 2 bases and J 0 bases, with 20 bases left between them. The CDR3 DNA reads TGTGCCAGCAGCTTACGGGCCGGGAGCCCACAATACTCCTACGAGCAGTACTTC. As protein: CASSLRAGSPQYSYEQYF.

This clonotype was found a few times. The V gene is TRBV4-3, the J gene TRBJ2-2; the D is unclear. CDR1 LGHNA and CDR2 YSLEER come from the germline V gene. Between the trimmed V and J ends, which lost 0 bases and 5 bases, there was a span of 7 bases. The CDR3 spans 14 residues. CDR3 nucleotide sequence: TGCGCCAGCAGCCAAGATGTAGGAACCGGGGAGCTGTTTTTT. It specifies CASSQDVGTGELFF.

In its sample, this clonotype was seen many times. The chain carries TRBV28 and TRBJ2-1; maybe TRBD2 (5 bases). V was shortened by 9 bases and J by 6 bases, with 12 bases between the two germline ends. This CDR3 contains 12 residues. The V gene's germline CDR1 is MDHEN and CDR2 SYDVKM. The CDR3, as DNA: TGTGCCAGTAAGGACTCACCCAATGAGCAGTTCTTC. Translating it yields CASKDSPNEQFF.

This rearrangement joins TRBV6-2 or TRBV6-3 to TRBJ2-3; TRBD2 matches at 8 bases. Germline V gives CDR1 MNHEY, CDR2 SVGEGT. CDR3 length: 10 amino acids. The junction had 4 bases not matched to a gene; V was cut back by 7 bases and J by 13 bases. CDR3 in amino acids: CASTSGREYF. CDR3 DNA sequence: TGTGCCAGCACCTCCGGGAGGGAGTATTTT.

The chain links TRBV6-2 or TRBV6-3 to TRBJ2-2; D is possibly TRBD2 (6 bases). The V end was cut by 5 bases, the J end by 7 bases, with 17 bases between. The CDR3 sequence is 15 residues long. Germline-derived CDR1 and CDR2 are MNHEY and SVGEGT. This CDR3 is CASSRGDSLGGELFF. CDR3 DNA: TGTGCCAGCAGTAGAGGGGACTCGTTGGGCGGGGAGCTGTTTTTT.

This clonotype showed up many times. The V and J genes are TRBV12-3 or TRBV12-4 and TRBJ2-5; 13 positions agree with TRBD2. V lost 5 bases, J lost 5 bases, and 5 bases stayed unmatched. The CDR3 contains 15 residues. Here the CDR3 DNA reads TGTGCCAGCAGTCAAAGACTAGCGGGAGGTGAGACCCAGTACTTC. Its protein is CASSQRLAGGETQYF.

Ten or more counts support this clonotype. The chain employs TRBV5-1 and TRBJ2-1; TRBD1 is a possible D gene (6 bases). V dropped 0 bases and J dropped 2 bases, with 12 bases sitting between them. Germline loops: CDR1 SGHRS, CDR2 YFSETQ. The CDR3 is made up of 16 amino acids. Here the CDR3 reads CASSLDGGLTYNEQFF. For the CDR3, the DNA is TGCGCCAGCAGCTTGGATGGGGGCCTAACCTACAATGAGCAGTTCTTC.

This clonotype was seen at least ten times. The rearrangement joins TRBV27 to TRBJ2-1; 9 bases map to TRBD1. J was trimmed by 2 bases and V by 6 bases; bases with no gene match: 8. The germline V gene encodes CDR1 MNHEY and CDR2 SMNVEV (reference sequence). CDR3 length equals 16 residues. CDR3 amino acids: CASSTSRQGAYNEQFF. CDR3 nucleotide sequence: TGTGCCAGCAGCACCTCCCGACAGGGGGCCTACAATGAGCAGTTCTTC.

V usage is TRBV12-3 or TRBV12-4 and J usage is TRBJ1-4; D remains ambiguous. CDR3 length: 14 residues. The ends were cut back, 5 bases at V and 4 bases at J, with 11 bases in the middle. The CDR3 DNA is TGTGCCAGCAGTATTCGAGGACTTAATGAAAAACTGTTTTTT. Translated, it gives CASSIRGLNEKLFF.

The sample holds many counts of this clonotype. V is TRBV12-3 or TRBV12-4 and J is TRBJ2-7, with 9 bases identical to TRBD2. With V trimmed by 2 bases and J by 3 bases, 5 bases remained unmatched. CDR3 size: 15 residues. The CDR3 region has the DNA TGTGCCAGCAGTTTAAAGGCGGGAGGGAGCTACGAGCAGTACTTC. Encoded protein: CASSLKAGGSYEQYF.

The rearrangement uses TRBV3-1 and TRBJ2-2; possibly TRBD1 or TRBD2 for D (5 bases each). CDR3 length: 11 amino acids. The V gene's germline CDR1 is LGHDT and CDR2 YNNKEL (reference sequence). Trimming cost V 8 bases and J 7 bases, with 8 bases left between them. This chain's CDR3 is CASGGYGELFF. The CDR3 DNA is TGTGCCAGCGGGGGATACGGGGAGCTGTTTTTT. Supplemented by reference TRBV3-1 and TRBJ2-2, the full variable domain reads DTAVSQTPKYLVTQMGNDKSIKCEQNLGHDTMYWYKQDSKKFLKIMFSYNNKELIINETVPNRFSPKSPDKAHLNLHINSLELGDSAVYFCASGGYGELFFGEGSRLTVL.

This clonotype came up a few times. The chain couples TRBV30 to TRBJ1-6; D perhaps matches TRBD1 (5 bases). Germline values: CDR1 GTSNPN, CDR2 SVGIG (reference sequence). V dropped 4 bases and J dropped 10 bases, with 14 bases sitting between them. CDR3 length: 13 amino acids. This CDR3 is CAWTEVWGSPLHF. DNA of the CDR3: TGTGCCTGGACCGAGGTTTGGGGCTCACCCCTCCACTTT.

This clonotype was seen only a few times. This chain connects TRBV9 to TRBJ2-3, with TRBD2 identical over 7 bases. Trimming took 3 bases from V and 1 from J; bases not matched to a gene: 5. CDR3 size: 15 residues. Germline loops: CDR1 SGDLS, CDR2 YYNGEE. CDR3 residues: CASSGLAVGTDTQYF. The CDR3 bases are TGTGCCAGCAGCGGACTAGCTGTCGGCACAGATACGCAGTATTTT.

The chain carries TRBV19 and TRBJ2-7, with D possibly being TRBD1 (7 bases). Germline lookup yields CDR1 LNHDA and CDR2 SQIVND (reference sequence). The CDR3 length is 13 residues. V was cut by 3 bases and J by 8 bases, with 14 bases left in between. The CDR3 sequence is CASSIGTAGQQYF. The CDR3 coding sequence is TGTGCCAGTAGTATTGGGACAGCGGGCCAGCAGTACTTC.

In regard to this clonotype: A read error is possible here, since a much larger clone lies one base away. The chain is built from TRBV9 and TRBJ2-1; D is ambiguous. The DNA end is more similar to TRBJ2-7, so the J call may be wrong. From germline, CDR1 is SGDLS and CDR2 YYNGEE. This CDR3 comprises 13 residues. The CDR3 is CASSAPLGNEQYF. The CDR3 DNA reads as TGTGCCAGCAGCGCACCCCTGGGGAATGAGCAGTACTTC.

This clonotype has ten or more counts. The CDR3 nucleotides read TGTGCCACCAGTGATTTCAGGACGGTTACCTACGAGCAGTACTTC. Encoded protein: CATSDFRTVTYEQYF. The chain uses TRBV24-1 and TRBJ2-7; D ambiguous. Trimming shortened V by 1 base and J by 2 bases, and 11 bases separated the two germline ends. Germline CDR1 reads KGHDR; CDR2 reads SFDVKD. The CDR3 is made up of 15 amino acids.

This clonotype turned up a few times. This chain connects TRBV19 to TRBJ2-3; 7 bases match TRBD1. This CDR3 contains 16 residues. The V segment lost 3 bases and the J segment 4 bases; nucleotides outside the gene matches: 10. Germline CDR1 and CDR2: LNHDA and SQIVND (reference sequence). CDR3 DNA sequence: TGTGCCAGTAGTATTAGCTGGACAGGTCCACCAGATACGCAGTATTTT. It specifies CASSISWTGPPDTQYF.